The clone carrying this TCR beta chain was picked up one time. Its matching antigen is unknown. This sample is drawn from a study of cytomegalovirus exposure and HLA in healthy donors. At the level of the study: Researchers previously reported finding roughly 120 million unique TCR beta sequences from 170 million or so T cells.

After removal of 3 bases from V and 6 bases from J, the junction contained 7 bases not matched to a gene. There are 14 residues in the CDR3. Germline V CDR1 and CDR2: SQVTM, ANQGSEA. Overall study results and limits: With DRB1 most and HLA-C fewest, TCR association rates differed between HLA loci in a later analysis. TCR sequences were mostly rare, though some public TCRs occurred in many donors.

The study ran its PCR with 60 Vbeta and 13 Jbeta primers. Clones were sequenced by immunoSEQ multiplex PCR, and TCRdb holds only the in-frame ones, with some missing. The sample includes over 150,000 clones, 75% seen only once; the top ten take about 4.9%. The V and J genes are TRBV29-1 and TRBJ2-1; 8 bases fit TRBD2. What was sequenced was PBMCs. This sequence was found in a male donor in good health and CMV-seronegative. CDR3 loop: CSVEYGGGLNEQFF. The CDR3 nucleotides are TGCAGCGTTGAGTACGGGGGGGGCCTCAATGAGCAGTTCTTC.